This is a list of T cell receptor beta chains from one sample in a study of T-cell reconstitution after alpha-beta-depleted transplantation in children. TCRdb independently ran MiXCR on the PCR reads; one entry per CDR3 protein. The data contain about 980,000 distinct CDR3 sequences, around 30% of them seen just once; the ten biggest clones take up roughly 31%. The sample here was PBMCs, mostly from graft donor cells, taken 360 days after TCRalphabeta/CD19-depleted stem cell transplant. The receptors come from a boy in the first two years of life who had a stem cell transplant for SCID, so the T cells may come from the graft donor. Each CDR3 is given with its conserved first and last residue. A D gene is named only where the DNA matches it firmly. Clone size is shown for a subset of rows, as once, few, many or a class of expanded clone.

cdr3_nt: TGTGCCAGCAGCTTAGAGGGACAGGCTTTCTACGAGCAGTACTTC
cdr3_aa: CASSLEGQAFYEQYF
d_call: TRBD1
cdr3_length: 15
j_call: TRBJ2-7
clone_size: many
v_call: TRBV7-2

cdr3_nt: TGTGCCAGCAGACCCACAACAGATACGCAGTATTTT
cdr3_aa: CASRPTTDTQYF
d_call: NA
cdr3_length: 12
j_call: TRBJ2-3
clone_size: NA
v_call: TRBV12-3/TRBV12-4

cdr3_nt: TGCAGCGTTGAGACAGGGTTAGGGCAGTTCTTC
cdr3_aa: CSVETGLGQFF
d_call: TRBD1
cdr3_length: 11
j_call: TRBJ2-1
clone_size: few
v_call: TRBV29-1

cdr3_nt: TGCAGCGTTGAAGGAAGTCTAGCGGGCACAGATACGCAGTATTTT
cdr3_aa: CSVEGSLAGTDTQYF
d_call: TRBD2
cdr3_length: 15
j_call: TRBJ2-3
clone_size: NA
v_call: TRBV29-1

cdr3_nt: TGCGCCAGCAGCCAAGTGGGGGACAAAAGAGGGGCCCAGCATTTT
cdr3_aa: CASSQVGDKRGAQHF
d_call: NA
cdr3_length: 15
j_call: TRBJ1-5
clone_size: NA
v_call: TRBV4-1

cdr3_nt: TGTGCCAGCAGCCACCGGGGACCTTCACTCCACTTT
cdr3_aa: CASSHRGPSLHF
d_call: NA
cdr3_length: 12
j_call: TRBJ1-6
clone_size: NA
v_call: TRBV3-1

cdr3_nt: TGTGCCAGCAGCTTGAATGGGGGTCCTACCTACGAGCAGTACTTC
cdr3_aa: CASSLNGGPTYEQYF
d_call: NA
cdr3_length: 15
j_call: TRBJ2-7
clone_size: many
v_call: TRBV12-3/TRBV12-4

cdr3_nt: TGTGCCAGCAGCCAATCAGGGCCAGGCACTGAAGCTTTCTTT
cdr3_aa: CASSQSGPGTEAFF
d_call: NA
cdr3_length: 14
j_call: TRBJ1-1
clone_size: NA
v_call: TRBV4-2

cdr3_nt: TGTGCCTGGAGGATCCCCGGTGGGGAGGTCGTCTACGAGCAGTACTTC
cdr3_aa: CAWRIPGGEVVYEQYF
d_call: NA
cdr3_length: 16
j_call: TRBJ2-7
clone_size: NA
v_call: TRBV30

cdr3_nt: TGTGCCAGCAGTTTGGTCCTGACAGGAGGGGAGCAGTACTTC
cdr3_aa: CASSLVLTGGEQYF
d_call: NA
cdr3_length: 14
j_call: TRBJ2-7
clone_size: NA
v_call: TRBV12-3/TRBV12-4

cdr3_nt: TGCAGTGCTAGAGCCGGGACTAGCGGGCGAGAGACCCAGTACTTC
cdr3_aa: CSARAGTSGRETQYF
d_call: TRBD2
cdr3_length: 15
j_call: TRBJ2-5
clone_size: few
v_call: TRBV20-1

cdr3_nt: TGTGCCAGTACAAGAACCTCTGGGGCCAACGTCCTGACTTTC
cdr3_aa: CASTRTSGANVLTF
d_call: NA
cdr3_length: 14
j_call: TRBJ2-6
clone_size: many
v_call: TRBV12-3/TRBV12-4

cdr3_nt: TGCGCCAGCAGAAACAGGGTCGAGCAGTACTTC
cdr3_aa: CASRNRVEQYF
d_call: NA
cdr3_length: 11
j_call: TRBJ2-7
clone_size: NA
v_call: TRBV5-1

cdr3_nt: TGCAGTGCTGGCTGGCGAAGGTACACTGAAGCTTTCTTT
cdr3_aa: CSAGWRRYTEAFF
d_call: NA
cdr3_length: 13
j_call: TRBJ1-1
clone_size: NA
v_call: TRBV20-1

cdr3_nt: TGTGCCACCGTACTGGGACAGGGAGACAATGAGCAGTTCTTC
cdr3_aa: CATVLGQGDNEQFF
d_call: TRBD1
cdr3_length: 14
j_call: TRBJ2-1
clone_size: NA
v_call: TRBV10-3

cdr3_nt: TGTGCCAGCAGTCCCCCAGCCCGGGATACGCAGTATTTT
cdr3_aa: CASSPPARDTQYF
d_call: NA
cdr3_length: 13
j_call: TRBJ2-3
clone_size: NA
v_call: TRBV12-3/TRBV12-4

cdr3_nt: TGTGCCAGCAGCCAAGGGCTACCGCTCTATGGCTACACCTTC
cdr3_aa: CASSQGLPLYGYTF
d_call: NA
cdr3_length: 14
j_call: TRBJ1-2
clone_size: NA
v_call: TRBV27

cdr3_nt: TGCAGCGGGGGAATAGCAGATACGCAGTATTTT
cdr3_aa: CSGGIADTQYF
d_call: NA
cdr3_length: 11
j_call: TRBJ2-3
clone_size: few
v_call: TRBV29-1

cdr3_nt: TGCAGTGCTAGAGAGGGGGCCCCCGATTACAATGAGCAGTTCTTC
cdr3_aa: CSAREGAPDYNEQFF
d_call: NA
cdr3_length: 15
j_call: TRBJ2-1
clone_size: NA
v_call: TRBV20-1

cdr3_nt: TGTGCCAGCAGCCCGACAGGCTATAGCACAGATACGCAGTATTTT
cdr3_aa: CASSPTGYSTDTQYF
d_call: NA
cdr3_length: 15
j_call: TRBJ2-3
clone_size: few
v_call: TRBV5-5

cdr3_nt: TGCGCCAGCAGCCCTGCCCGAGTACAGGCGGGCGGGGAGCTGTTTTTT
cdr3_aa: CASSPARVQAGGELFF
d_call: NA
cdr3_length: 16
j_call: TRBJ2-2
clone_size: NA
v_call: TRBV5-1

cdr3_nt: TGTGCCAGCAGTTACGGATATCAGCCCCAGCATTTT
cdr3_aa: CASSYGYQPQHF
d_call: NA
cdr3_length: 12
j_call: TRBJ1-5
clone_size: NA
v_call: TRBV6-2/TRBV6-3

cdr3_nt: TGTGCCAGCAGGGTGAGGGCTGCAACTAATGAAAAACTGTTTTTT
cdr3_aa: CASRVRAATNEKLFF
d_call: NA
cdr3_length: 15
j_call: TRBJ1-4
clone_size: few
v_call: TRBV12-3/TRBV12-4

cdr3_nt: TGTGCCAGCAGCTTAGGCAGGGGGCTAACTAATGAAAAACTGTTTTTT
cdr3_aa: CASSLGRGLTNEKLFF
d_call: TRBD1
cdr3_length: 16
j_call: TRBJ1-4
clone_size: NA
v_call: TRBV7-6

cdr3_nt: TGCAGCGTTTGGAGGGCCCCAGATACGCAGTATTTT
cdr3_aa: CSVWRAPDTQYF
d_call: NA
cdr3_length: 12
j_call: TRBJ2-3
clone_size: few
v_call: TRBV29-1

cdr3_nt: TGTGCCAGCAGCCAAGGGCCTGATGACAGAATCTACGAGCAGTACTTC
cdr3_aa: CASSQGPDDRIYEQYF
d_call: NA
cdr3_length: 16
j_call: TRBJ2-7
clone_size: few
v_call: TRBV4-2

cdr3_nt: TGCAGCGTTGTTGGGACGGACGAAATTTACCCCTACGAGCAGTACTTC
cdr3_aa: CSVVGTDEIYPYEQYF
d_call: NA
cdr3_length: 16
j_call: TRBJ2-7
clone_size: NA
v_call: TRBV29-1

cdr3_nt: TGTGCCACCAGGGTTGCGGGGGTATACAATGAGCAGTTCTTC
cdr3_aa: CATRVAGVYNEQFF
d_call: TRBD2
cdr3_length: 14
j_call: TRBJ2-1
clone_size: few
v_call: TRBV15

cdr3_nt: TGCGCCAGCAGCACACGGACTAGCACCTACGAGCAGTACTTC
cdr3_aa: CASSTRTSTYEQYF
d_call: TRBD2
cdr3_length: 14
j_call: TRBJ2-7
clone_size: NA
v_call: TRBV5-1

cdr3_nt: TGTGCCAGCAGTTCCCCCAGGGGGCCAAATTCACCCCTCCACTTT
cdr3_aa: CASSSPRGPNSPLHF
d_call: TRBD1
cdr3_length: 15
j_call: TRBJ1-6
clone_size: NA
v_call: TRBV6-5

cdr3_nt: TGCGCCAGCAGCCCGAAGGCGATCGGGTCCTACAATGAGCAGTTCTTC
cdr3_aa: CASSPKAIGSYNEQFF
d_call: NA
cdr3_length: 16
j_call: TRBJ2-1
clone_size: NA
v_call: TRBV5-1

cdr3_nt: TGCAGCGTTGGCGGGGACAGAAGGGAGACCCAGTACTTC
cdr3_aa: CSVGGDRRETQYF
d_call: NA
cdr3_length: 13
j_call: TRBJ2-5
clone_size: few
v_call: TRBV29-1

cdr3_nt: TGTGCCAGCAGCTTATCGGCGGGGGGCCACGGGGAGACCCAGTACTTC
cdr3_aa: CASSLSAGGHGETQYF
d_call: TRBD2
cdr3_length: 16
j_call: TRBJ2-5
clone_size: NA
v_call: TRBV7-3

cdr3_nt: TGCGCCAGCAGTCATGCGGGAGCGGGGGGGCGATACAATGAGCAGTTCTTC
cdr3_aa: CASSHAGAGGRYNEQFF
d_call: TRBD2
cdr3_length: 17
j_call: TRBJ2-1
clone_size: NA
v_call: TRBV4-1

cdr3_nt: TGCAGTGCTAGAGGCCCAGCGGGGGGGCCGAACACCGGGGAGCTGTTTTTT
cdr3_aa: CSARGPAGGPNTGELFF
d_call: TRBD2
cdr3_length: 17
j_call: TRBJ2-2
clone_size: NA
v_call: TRBV20-1

cdr3_nt: TGCAGTGCCCATGAACCCTATACGCAGTATTTT
cdr3_aa: CSAHEPYTQYF
d_call: NA
cdr3_length: 11
j_call: TRBJ2-3
clone_size: NA
v_call: TRBV20-1

cdr3_nt: TGCGCCAGCAGCTATACTAGCGGATCCTACGAGCAGTACTTC
cdr3_aa: CASSYTSGSYEQYF
d_call: TRBD2
cdr3_length: 14
j_call: TRBJ2-7
clone_size: NA
v_call: TRBV5-1

cdr3_nt: TGTGCCAGCAGCGATAGCGGTGGGGTTTCAGATACGCAGTATTTT
cdr3_aa: CASSDSGGVSDTQYF
d_call: NA
cdr3_length: 15
j_call: TRBJ2-3
clone_size: NA
v_call: TRBV9

cdr3_nt: TGCAGTGCTCCGATCCCAACAGGGGGGCGAGAGACCCAGTACTTC
cdr3_aa: CSAPIPTGGRETQYF
d_call: TRBD1
cdr3_length: 15
j_call: TRBJ2-5
clone_size: NA
v_call: TRBV20-1

cdr3_nt: TGTGCCAGCAGCGTAGGAACTAGCGGGACCCAGTACTTC
cdr3_aa: CASSVGTSGTQYF
d_call: TRBD2
cdr3_length: 13
j_call: TRBJ2-5
clone_size: few
v_call: TRBV9

cdr3_nt: TGCGCCAGCAGCCAAGAACACCTAATAAGGAGGACAGATACGCAGTATTTT
cdr3_aa: CASSQEHLIRRTDTQYF
d_call: NA
cdr3_length: 17
j_call: TRBJ2-3
clone_size: few
v_call: TRBV4-3

cdr3_nt: TGTGCCAGCAGCCAAGCGGGGCTGGGGCAGTTCTTC
cdr3_aa: CASSQAGLGQFF
d_call: NA
cdr3_length: 12
j_call: TRBJ2-1
clone_size: few
v_call: TRBV3-1

cdr3_nt: TGCGCCAGCAGCCAAGATACCCCCTACGAGCAGTACTTC
cdr3_aa: CASSQDTPYEQYF
d_call: NA
cdr3_length: 13
j_call: TRBJ2-7
clone_size: NA
v_call: TRBV4-3

cdr3_nt: TGCGCCAGCAGCCAAGAGGGGGTGCTAGGGGGCTCGAACACTGAAGCTTTCTTT
cdr3_aa: CASSQEGVLGGSNTEAFF
d_call: TRBD1
cdr3_length: 18
j_call: TRBJ1-1
clone_size: NA
v_call: TRBV4-1

cdr3_nt: TGTGCCAGCAGCTTAAAAATCTCGTCAAATGAGCAGTTCTTC
cdr3_aa: CASSLKISSNEQFF
d_call: NA
cdr3_length: 14
j_call: TRBJ2-1
clone_size: NA
v_call: TRBV7-7

cdr3_nt: TGTGCCAGCGGCCGGGACAGGGGGCCCGGGGAGCTGTTTTTT
cdr3_aa: CASGRDRGPGELFF
d_call: TRBD1
cdr3_length: 14
j_call: TRBJ2-2
clone_size: few
v_call: TRBV12-3/TRBV12-4

cdr3_nt: TGTGCCAGCAGCGTAGAAGGGAGCATAGGGACTTACGAGCAGTACTTC
cdr3_aa: CASSVEGSIGTYEQYF
d_call: NA
cdr3_length: 16
j_call: TRBJ2-7
clone_size: NA
v_call: TRBV9

cdr3_nt: TGTGCCAGCAGCGTACAGGGCGGGGGCACAGATACGCAGTATTTT
cdr3_aa: CASSVQGGGTDTQYF
d_call: NA
cdr3_length: 15
j_call: TRBJ2-3
clone_size: few
v_call: TRBV9

cdr3_nt: TGCGCCAGCAGCTTGTACCCAGATACGCAGTATTTT
cdr3_aa: CASSLYPDTQYF
d_call: NA
cdr3_length: 12
j_call: TRBJ2-3
clone_size: many
v_call: TRBV5-1

cdr3_nt: TGTGCCAGCAGGATGCCCGTCACCGGGGAGCTGTTTTTT
cdr3_aa: CASRMPVTGELFF
d_call: NA
cdr3_length: 13
j_call: TRBJ2-2
clone_size: NA
v_call: TRBV6-1

cdr3_nt: TGCAGCGGGGGGTCCGGGAACACTGAAGCTTTCTTT
cdr3_aa: CSGGSGNTEAFF
d_call: NA
cdr3_length: 12
j_call: TRBJ1-1
clone_size: once
v_call: TRBV29-1

cdr3_nt: TGTGCCAGCTCACCAATACTAGCGGCGAGTGAGCAGTTCTTC
cdr3_aa: CASSPILAASEQFF
d_call: TRBD2
cdr3_length: 14
j_call: TRBJ2-1
clone_size: once
v_call: TRBV18

cdr3_nt: TGTGCCAGCTCACCACAGGGGTGGGAGCAGTACTTC
cdr3_aa: CASSPQGWEQYF
d_call: NA
cdr3_length: 12
j_call: TRBJ2-7
clone_size: few
v_call: TRBV18

cdr3_nt: TGCAGCGCCAGGACAGGGACCCCTGAGGGCGAGCAGTACTTC
cdr3_aa: CSARTGTPEGEQYF
d_call: TRBD1
cdr3_length: 14
j_call: TRBJ2-7
clone_size: NA
v_call: TRBV29-1